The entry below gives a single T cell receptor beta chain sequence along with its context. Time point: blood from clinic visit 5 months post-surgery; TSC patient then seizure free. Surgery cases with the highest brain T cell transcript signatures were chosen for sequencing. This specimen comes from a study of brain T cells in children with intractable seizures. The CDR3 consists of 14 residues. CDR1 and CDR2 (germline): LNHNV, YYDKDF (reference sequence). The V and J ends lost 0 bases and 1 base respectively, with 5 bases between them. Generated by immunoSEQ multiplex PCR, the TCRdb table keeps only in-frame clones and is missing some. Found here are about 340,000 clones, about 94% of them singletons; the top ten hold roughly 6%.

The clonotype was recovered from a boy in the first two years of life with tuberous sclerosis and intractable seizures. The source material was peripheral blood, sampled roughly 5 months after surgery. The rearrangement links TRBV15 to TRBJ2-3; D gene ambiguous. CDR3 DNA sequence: TGTGCCACCAGCAGAGATCAGGGCACAGATACGCAGTATTTT. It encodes CATSRDQGTDTQYF.